The entry that follows covers one T cell receptor (beta chain) sequence. The data stem from a study of blood T cell repertoires in COVID-19. Study at large: Sites in the United States, Italy and Spain provided acute and convalescent COVID-19 samples. The cDNA or gDNA used as material had been derived from T cells, B-cell-depleted T cells, or PBMCs.

Original analysis: Amplification with reference gene primers provided the estimates of nucleated cell counts. Clones were sequenced by immunoSEQ multiplex PCR, and TCRdb holds only the in-frame ones, with some missing. V and J calls plus clone size are reproduced from that table; the DNA served to infer D and trimming. The sample has approximately 670,000 clones, 85% to 90% seen once; the top ten hold roughly 0.25%. Germline V gene sequence: CDR1 SGHTA, CDR2 FQGNSA. V was cut by 6 bases and J by 6 bases, with 14 bases left in between. The CDR3 length is 13 residues. The chain carries TRBV7-2 and TRBJ1-2; perhaps TRBD1 as D (6 bases). Input material: peripheral blood. This clonotype was obtained from a young woman with acute or convalescent COVID-19. The CDR3 protein is CASRFAGVDGYTF. The CDR3 nucleotides read TGTGCCAGCAGGTTTGCAGGGGTGGATGGCTACACCTTC.